This TCR beta chain derives from a study of lymphopenia after photon versus proton radiotherapy. Whole-study findings and limits: Better survival with proton therapy was suggested as possible, not demonstrated. After lymphocyte nadir, photon-treated repertoires showed oligoclonal expansion, especially CD8+ Temra.

The J segment lost 2 bases and the V segment lost 6 bases, leaving 3 bases of the junction unmatched. Germline loops: CDR1 MNHEY, CDR2 SVGAGI. The CDR3 spans 13 residues. This clone was observed a handful of times. Its target is not known. Generated by immunoSEQ multiplex PCR, the TCRdb table keeps only in-frame clones and is missing some. The sample contains several thousand clones, nearly 90% of which appear only once. The source is a man aged 55-75 years with cholangiocarcinoma. The V gene is TRBV6-5, the J gene TRBJ2-5, with 7 bases fitting TRBD1. The material sequenced was peripheral blood, taken from a patient treated with photon-based radiotherapy. The CDR3 bases are TGTGCCAGCAGACCGACAGGGCAAGAGACCCAGTACTTC. Translated: CASRPTGQETQYF.